The 10 T cell receptor beta chains reported below all come from one sample, sequenced in a study of CD8 T cells in ankylosing spondylitis. Study outcomes and limitations: A TCR beta motif made of roughly eight highly homologous variants seemed typical of ankylosing spondylitis blood.

Their antigens are not known. In TCRdb, the 5' RACE reads were re-called with MiXCR into one record per CDR3 protein. The profile shows 750,000 to 850,000 distinct CDR3 sequences, around 11% of them singletons. The source material was blood, either unsorted or a sorted T cell fraction (not recorded which). These TCRs come from a male donor with ankylosing spondylitis.

The rearrangement links TRBV7-2 to TRBJ2-2; 8 nucleotides line up with TRBD2. Trimming cost V 6 bases and J 0 bases; bases outside gene matches: 9. Per the germline V gene, CDR1 is SGHTA and CDR2 is FQGNSA. The CDR3 has 17 residues. CDR3 protein: CASRKSLAGANTGELFF. CDR3 DNA sequence: TGTGCCAGCAGGAAATCTCTAGCGGGCGCGAACACCGGGGAGCTGTTTTTT. The full variable domain, with the rest looked up from reference TRBV7-2 and TRBJ2-2, is GAGVSQSPSNKVTEKGKDVELRCDPISGHTALYWYRQSLGQGLEFLIYFQGNSAPDKSGLPSDRFSAERTGGSVSTLTIQRTQQEDSAVYLCASRKSLAGANTGELFFGEGSRLTVL.

This clonotype came up a few times. The chain combines TRBV7-6 with TRBJ2-7, with TRBD1 matching 10 bases. The CDR3 contains 15 residues. The trim removed 4 bases at V and 6 bases at J, leaving 9 bases unmatched. Germline V gene sequence: CDR1 SGHVS, CDR2 FNYEAQ. The CDR3 spells CASSYQPGQGTEQYF. CDR3 nucleotides: TGTGCCAGCAGCTATCAACCGGGACAGGGGACCGAGCAGTACTTC.

This clonotype was seen repeatedly, ten times or more. V usage is TRBV7-9 and J usage is TRBJ2-7; a possible D gene is TRBD1 (5 bases). Per germline, CDR1 SEHNR and CDR2 FQNEAQ (reference sequence). V lost 7 bases, J lost 9 bases, and 16 bases lay in between. The CDR3 is made up of 12 amino acids. CDR3 amino acids: CASTRQTDLQYF. Written as DNA, the CDR3 is TGTGCCAGCACTCGACAGACAGATTTGCAGTACTTC.

The chain employs TRBV20-1 and TRBJ2-7, with a weak D call TRBD2 (5 bases). In germline, CDR1 is DFQATT, CDR2 SNEGSKA (reference sequence). The V end lost 2 bases, the J end lost 6 bases, and 17 bases lay between the germline ends. This CDR3 region has 14 residues. The CDR3 reads CSARPRAPPPEQYF. The CDR3 nucleotides are TGCAGTGCTAGACCGCGGGCTCCCCCTCCCGAGCAGTACTTC.

This clonotype was counted between two and nine times. The V and J genes are TRBV18 and TRBJ1-1, with TRBD1 matching 7 bases. Germline values: CDR1 KGHSH, CDR2 LQKENI. Unmatched junction bases numbered 7, after V lost 3 bases and J lost 3 bases. The CDR3 contains 15 residues. Here the CDR3 reads CASSPETGMDTEAFF. CDR3 nucleotides: TGTGCCAGCTCACCGGAGACAGGGATGGACACTGAAGCTTTCTTT.

This clonotype has only one observation. The chain is built from TRBV6-2 or TRBV6-3 and TRBJ2-7; TRBD2 matches at 11 bases. The CDR3 spans 14 residues. Germline V gives CDR1 MNHEY, CDR2 SVGEGT. Germline trimming cut 7 bases from V and 5 bases from J; bases unmatched to any gene: 7. The CDR3 is CASTQLAGDHEQYF. The CDR3 DNA follows: TGTGCCAGCACCCAACTAGCGGGAGACCACGAGCAGTACTTC.

Notes on this clonotype: A far larger clone is just one base off, so this is likely a read error. The rearrangement links TRBV20-1 to TRBJ2-1; unclear D gene. Germline V CDR1 and CDR2: DFQATT, SNEGSKA (reference sequence). The CDR3 consists of 11 residues. Trimming took 1 base from V and 6 from J, leaving 4 bases between them. CDR3 sequence reads: CSARAFNEQFF. CDR3 in DNA: TGCAGTGCTAGAGCTTTCAATGAGCAGTTCTTC.

The V and J genes are TRBV19 and TRBJ2-3, with D perhaps matching TRBD2 (6 bases). The CDR3 loop spans 15 amino acids. The germline CDR1 and CDR2 sequences are LNHDA and SQIVND (reference sequence). Trimming cost V 9 bases and J 6 bases, with 22 bases left between them. In nucleotides, the CDR3 is TGTGCCAGCCCACCGCGGGGACGGGCCCCGGATACGCAGTATTTT. This codes for CASPPRGRAPDTQYF.

The table lists this clonotype with a count of one. The chain employs TRBV6-2 or TRBV6-3 and TRBJ1-5; the D gene is possibly TRBD1 (5 bases). Trimming removed 10 bases from V and 7 bases from J, with 17 bases in between. The CDR3 extends over 13 amino acids. Germline V gene data show CDR1 as MNHEY and CDR2 as SVGEGT. The CDR3 sequence is CATRDGLWQPQHF. The CDR3 bases are TGTGCCACCCGGGACGGATTGTGGCAGCCCCAGCATTTT.

This clonotype showed up just a few times. The rearrangement uses TRBV5-1 and TRBJ1-3; no clear D. CDR1 is SGHRS and CDR2 is YFSETQ in the germline V gene. The CDR3 runs to 14 residues. Trimming removed 2 bases from V and 2 bases from J, with 8 bases in between. CDR3 loop: CASSLSRPGNTIYF. The DNA of the CDR3 is TGCGCCAGCAGCTTAAGTCGTCCTGGAAACACCATATATTTT.